What follows are 14 T cell receptor beta chains derived from one specimen sequenced in a study of T cells in tumors after PD-1 blockade. Assay used: immunoSEQ multiplex PCR; TCRdb lists only in-frame clones, some missing. Counted here are roughly 48,000 clones, 81% occurring once; the ten biggest clones make up under 5%. Specimen: PBMCs, collected before anti-PD-1 treatment. The receptors derive from a human donor with basal cell carcinoma.

Here the CDR3 reads CASSESGQGAYEQYF. DNA of the CDR3: TGTGCCAGCAGTGAAAGTGGGCAGGGTGCTTACGAGCAGTACTTC. The genes are TRBV2 and TRBJ2-7, with D tentatively TRBD1 (5 bases). Trimming took off 2 bases at V and 4 bases at J, with 15 bases between the two ends. Per germline, CDR1 SNHLY and CDR2 FYNNEI. This CDR3 has 15 residues.

The chain joins TRBV5-1 to TRBJ1-6; D is perhaps TRBD1 (5 bases). V was clipped by 3 bases and J by 8 bases, with 15 bases between them. Per the germline V gene, CDR1 is SGHRS and CDR2 is YFSETQ. The CDR3 has 15 residues. Here the CDR3 DNA reads TGCGCCAGCAGCTCCGGGACCGATAACTATTCACCCCTCCACTTT. Its protein product is CASSSGTDNYSPLHF.

J is TRBJ2-6 and V is TRBV19; TRBD1 matches 7 bases. The J segment lost 0 bases and the V segment lost 7 bases, leaving 9 bases of the junction unmatched. The CDR3 contains 17 residues. Germline V CDR1 and CDR2: LNHDA, SQIVND (reference sequence). DNA for the CDR3: TGTGCCAGTATGAACAGGGGTTACCTCTCTGGGGCCAACGTCCTGACTTTC. It encodes CASMNRGYLSGANVLTF. The complete variable domain, with remaining parts taken from reference TRBV19 and TRBJ2-6, reads DGGITQSPKYLFRKEGQNVTLSCEQNLNHDAMYWYRQDPGQGLRLIYYSQIVNDFQKGDIAEGYSVSREKKESFPLTVTSAQKNPTAFYLCASMNRGYLSGANVLTFGAGSRLTVL.

This rearrangement joins TRBV6-6 to TRBJ2-1, with 8 bases aligning to TRBD1. This CDR3 contains 15 residues. The junction had 6 bases not matched to a gene; V was cut back by 2 bases and J by 6 bases. Per the germline V gene, CDR1 is MNHNY and CDR2 is SVGAGI (reference sequence). The CDR3 bases are TGTGCCAGCAGTTACCCCGGACAGGGATCCAATGAGCAGTTCTTC. Translation: CASSYPGQGSNEQFF.

This sequence joins TRBV5-1 and TRBJ2-3; D unresolved. Deletions cut 2 bases from V and 4 bases from J, with 11 bases between. The CDR3 totals 14 residues. Germline V gene data show CDR1 as SGHRS and CDR2 as YFSETQ. The CDR3 coding sequence is TGCGCCAGCAGCTTCGACCCGGCTGCAGATACGCAGTATTTT. Translated, it gives CASSFDPAADTQYF.

V is TRBV28 and J is TRBJ1-1; D gene ambiguous. V lost 8 bases and J lost 1, with 14 bases in between. Looked up from germline, CDR1 is MDHEN and CDR2 is SYDVKM. The CDR3 consists of 14 residues. CDR3 amino acids: CASRATGQNTEAFF. The CDR3 bases are TGTGCCAGCCGCGCGACCGGGCAGAACACTGAAGCTTTCTTT.

This clone has a handful of counts. The DNA for the CDR3 is TGTGCCAGCAGGGGGACAGTCGGGGCCACCGGGGAGCTGTTTTTT. Protein product: CASRGTVGATGELFF. The chain recombines TRBV2 with TRBJ2-2, with TRBD1 matching over 7 bases. Germline V gives CDR1 SNHLY, CDR2 FYNNEI. Trimming took 6 bases from V and 4 from J; bases not matched to a gene: 8. The CDR3 covers 15 residues.

CDR3: CASSEAEGSENEQFF. The DNA for the CDR3 is TGTGCCAGCAGTGAAGCAGAGGGGAGTGAGAATGAGCAGTTCTTC. This chain links TRBV6-1 with TRBJ2-1; D tentatively fits TRBD1 or TRBD2 (5 bases each). The ends were cut back, 0 bases at V and 7 bases at J, with 13 bases in the middle. The germline V gene encodes CDR1 MNHNS and CDR2 SASEGT. CDR3 size: 15 residues.

This clone was counted only a few times. The V call is TRBV5-1, the J call TRBJ2-1; D remains ambiguous. This CDR3 spans 13 amino acids. V was trimmed by 0 bases and J by 3 bases, leaving 4 bases between them. Per germline, CDR1 SGHRS and CDR2 YFSETQ. The CDR3 loop is CASSLDSYNEQFF. The DNA of the CDR3 is TGCGCCAGCAGCTTGGACAGCTACAATGAGCAGTTCTTC. The full variable domain, rest sourced from reference TRBV5-1 and TRBJ2-1, is KAGVTQTPRYLIKTRGQQVTLSCSPISGHRSVSWYQQTPGQGLQFLFEYFSETQRNKGNFPGRFSGRQFSNSRSEMNVSTLELGDSALYLCASSLDSYNEQFFGPGTRLTVL.

The chain carries TRBV20-1 and TRBJ1-1; 7 bases map to TRBD1. The junction had 10 bases not matched to a gene; V was cut back by 3 bases and J by 0 bases. Germline-derived CDR1 and CDR2 are DFQATT and SNEGSKA (reference sequence). The CDR3 extends over 16 amino acids. The CDR3 protein is CSASSRQGSVNTEAFF. The DNA for the CDR3 is TGCAGTGCTAGTAGTAGACAGGGAAGCGTGAACACTGAAGCTTTCTTT.

The rearrangement uses TRBV5-6 and TRBJ1-5, with D tentatively TRBD1 (6 bases). Germline lookup yields CDR1 SGHDT and CDR2 YYEEEE. The V end lost 3 bases, the J end lost 3 bases, and 16 bases lay between the germline ends. The CDR3 loop spans 16 amino acids. CDR3 protein: CASSYLTGADNQPQHF. CDR3 nucleotide sequence: TGTGCCAGCAGCTATTTGACAGGAGCCGACAATCAGCCCCAGCATTTT.

This clone was seen a single time. This rearrangement joins TRBV28 to TRBJ1-5; D possibly corresponds to TRBD1 (5 bases). With 7 bases removed from V and 0 bases from J, the gap between germline ends came to 13 bases. Germline V lookup: CDR1 MDHEN, CDR2 SYDVKM. The CDR3 loop spans 15 amino acids. The CDR3 nucleotides are TGTGCCAGCAACCCTGGGACTCCTAGCAATCAGCCCCAGCATTTT. It is translated as CASNPGTPSNQPQHF.

The chain combines TRBV5-1 with TRBJ1-2; weak D call: TRBD1 (6 bases). Germline V CDR1 and CDR2: SGHRS, YFSETQ. CDR3 length equals 14 residues. The ends were cut back, 0 bases at V and 8 bases at J, with 14 bases in the middle. CDR3 nucleotide sequence: TGCGCCAGCAGCTTGGATCCGGGGGCGTTCGGCTACACCTTC. Translated: CASSLDPGAFGYTF.

About this clone itself: The same CDR3 is also encoded by other DNA sequences in this sample. This chain uses TRBV3-1 (or the pseudogene TRBV3-2) with TRBJ2-7; 8 nucleotides align to TRBD2. The CDR3 has 15 residues. Germline values: CDR1 LGHDT, CDR2 YNNKEL (reference sequence). V shed 0 bases and J 2 bases; nucleotides not matched to a gene: 3. Here the CDR3 DNA reads TGTGCCAGCAGCCAAGATCCGGGGGGGGCCTACGAGCAGTACTTC. Encoded protein: CASSQDPGGAYEQYF.